This T cell receptor beta chain was captured by sequencing in a study of CD8 T cells in ankylosing spondylitis. TCRdb passed the 5' RACE reads through MiXCR, listing each CDR3 protein once. Counted here are some 200,000 distinct CDR3 sequences, around 13% occurring once; the ten biggest clones make up approximately 15%. There are 15 residues in the CDR3. CDR1 is SGHDT and CDR2 is YYEEEE in the germline V gene. V was pared by 6 bases and J by 5 bases, with 18 bases between. V gene TRBV5-6 combines with J gene TRBJ2-1; maybe TRBD1 (5 bases). Specimen: blood, either unsorted or a sorted T cell fraction (not recorded which). The clonotype originates from a male donor with ankylosing spondylitis or in good health (not recorded which). The DNA for the CDR3 is TGTGCCAGCACCGAGAGGCAGGGTAGCAACAATGAGCAGTTCTTC. Residues: CASTERQGSNNEQFF.